There are a few counts of the clone carrying this T cell receptor (beta chain). Antigen: not known. The data belong to a study of cytomegalovirus exposure and HLA in healthy donors. The study, taken as a whole, reports: It was confirmed in vitro that a few of the CMV-associated chains were specific for CMV antigens. The authors later linked a missense DCLRE1C variant to TCR beta V- and J-gene trimming.

The PCR ran on 60 Vbeta and 13 Jbeta primers. Original processing methods: In a later analysis, around 10 million of 75 million to 90 million unique beta chains occurred in at least two donors. Repertoires were generated with immunoSEQ multiplex PCR, while TCRdb's copy carries only in-frame clones and drops some. That table furnishes V, J and clone size, whereas the DNA furnished D and trimming. This sample carries roughly 100,000 clones, less than 85% of them seen once, and the ten largest clones take more than 3%. Sequenced sample: PBMCs. This TCR came from a man between 60 and 75 years old in good health and CMV-seronegative.

This chain's CDR3 is CASSPTGETQYF. CDR3 sequence (DNA): TGTGCCAGCAGCCCTACAGGAGAGACCCAGTACTTC. The V call is TRBV7-7, the J call TRBJ2-5, with TRBD1 as a possible D gene (5 bases). The CDR3 loop spans 12 amino acids. Germline CDR1 SSHAT, CDR2 FNYEAQ (reference sequence). Trimming shortened V by 5 bases and J by 4 bases, and 8 bases separated the two germline ends.